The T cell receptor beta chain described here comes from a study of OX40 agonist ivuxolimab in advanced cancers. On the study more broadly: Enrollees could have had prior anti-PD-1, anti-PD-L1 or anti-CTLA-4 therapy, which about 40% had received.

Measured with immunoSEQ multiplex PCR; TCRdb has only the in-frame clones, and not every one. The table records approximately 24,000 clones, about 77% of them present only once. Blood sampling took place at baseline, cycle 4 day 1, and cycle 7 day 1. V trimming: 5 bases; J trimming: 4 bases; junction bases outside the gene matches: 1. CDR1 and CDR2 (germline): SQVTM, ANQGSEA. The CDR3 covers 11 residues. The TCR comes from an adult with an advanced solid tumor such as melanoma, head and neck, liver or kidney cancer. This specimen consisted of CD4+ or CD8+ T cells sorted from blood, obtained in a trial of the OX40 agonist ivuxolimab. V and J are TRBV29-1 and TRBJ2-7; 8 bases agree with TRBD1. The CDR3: CSVTGGYEQYF. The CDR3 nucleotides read TGCAGCGTTACAGGGGGGTACGAGCAGTACTTC.